These 19 T cell receptor beta chains were all obtained from the same sample, sequenced in a study of CXCR3-negative and CXCR3-positive naive CD8 T cells. UMI-labeled 5' RACE yielded the TRB cDNA libraries. TCRdb reanalyzed the 5' RACE reads and collapses them to one entry per CDR3 protein, without DNA. The sample has about 48,000 distinct CDR3 sequences. Sequences were obtained from memory CD8+ T cells from blood. These receptors came from a human donor in good health. Some clones in this sample may be carry-over from other donors' samples.

J is TRBJ2-3 and V is TRBV28; the TCRdb call, TRBD1, lacks DNA for checking. Germline V lookup: CDR1 MDHEN, CDR2 SYDVKM. The CDR3 runs 15 residues. CDR3 amino acids: CASSLRDTSTDTQYF.

The gene calls are TRBV27 and TRBJ1-1. The CDR3 has 15 amino acids. Germline assignment: CDR1 MNHEY and CDR2 SMNVEV (reference sequence). CDR3: CASSLNGRVNTEAFF.

This sequence joins TRBV28 and TRBJ2-5; TCRdb calls TRBD1, which cannot be checked without DNA. CDR1 and CDR2 (germline): MDHEN, SYDVKM. This CDR3 contains 15 residues. The CDR3 sequence: CASILQGTFEETQYF.

V and J are TRBV5-6 and TRBJ1-1. The length of the CDR3 is 12 residues. The V gene's germline CDR1 is SGHDT and CDR2 YYEEEE. The CDR3 spells CASSLVMAEAFF. Together with reference TRBV5-6 and TRBJ1-1, the CDR3 gives the full variable domain: DAGVTQSPTHLIKTRGQQVTLRCSPKSGHDTVSWYQQALGQGPQFIFQYYEEEERQRGNFPDRFSGHQFPNYSSELNVNALLLGDSALYLCASSLVMAEAFFGQGTRLTVV.

This chain joins TRBV6-6 and TRBJ1-5; absent DNA, TCRdb's TRBD1 call cannot be checked. CDR1 is MNHNY and CDR2 is SVGAGI in the germline V gene (reference sequence). The CDR3 has 13 residues. This CDR3 is CASNQQGNQPQHF.

V is TRBV4-2 and J is TRBJ2-3; there is no DNA to check the TCRdb D call of TRBD2. The germline V gene encodes CDR1 LGHNA and CDR2 YNFKEQ. CDR3 size: 16 residues. CDR3 loop: CASSQYSGGATDTQYF.

The chain uses TRBV29-1 and TRBJ2-7; TCRdb selects TRBD2, and the lack of DNA leaves this call unchecked. Per germline, CDR1 SQVTM and CDR2 ANQGSEA. CDR3 size: 15 residues. The CDR3: CSVETQGSPGYEQYF.

This chain connects TRBV5-1 to TRBJ2-7; TCRdb's D call, TRBD1, is unchecked because there is no DNA. This CDR3 comprises 12 residues. The germline V gene encodes CDR1 SGHRS and CDR2 YFSETQ. The CDR3 region is CASSWTGDEQYF.

This chain joins TRBV29-1 and TRBJ1-2; TCRdb outputs TRBD1, but without DNA this stays unchecked. Germline V gene lookup returns CDR1 SQVTM and CDR2 ANQGSEA. This CDR3 comprises 11 residues. The chain's CDR3 is CSTETAYGYTF.

The V call is TRBV14, the J call TRBJ2-7; TCRdb indicates TRBD2, and absent DNA this call remains unverified. CDR3 length: 16 residues. CDR1 is SGHDN and CDR2 is FVKESK in the germline V gene. Here the CDR3 reads CASSQDLIGTNYEQYF.

This CDR3 is CASSVGLATDTQYF. The V and J genes are TRBV9 and TRBJ2-3. The CDR3 extends over 14 amino acids. Germline loops: CDR1 SGDLS, CDR2 YYNGEE. Supplemented by reference TRBV9 and TRBJ2-3, the full variable domain reads DSGVTQTPKHLITATGQRVTLRCSPRSGDLSVYWYQQSLDQGLQFLIQYYNGEERAKGNILERFSAQQFPDLHSELNLSSLELGDSALYFCASSVGLATDTQYFGPGTRLTVL.

This rearrangement joins TRBV7-7 to TRBJ2-1. This CDR3 contains 13 residues. CDR1 and CDR2 (germline): SSHAT, FNYEAQ (reference sequence). Here the CDR3 reads CASSLSSYNEQFF. The whole variable domain, filled in from reference TRBV7-7 and TRBJ2-1, reads GAGVSQSPRYKVTKRGQDVTLRCDPISSHATLYWYQQALGQGPEFLTYFNYEAQPDKSGLPSDRFSAERPEGSISTLTIQRTEQRDSAMYRCASSLSSYNEQFFGPGTRLTVL.

The chain links TRBV9 to TRBJ2-5; as DNA is missing, the TRBD2 call by TCRdb cannot be tested. The germline V gene encodes CDR1 SGDLS and CDR2 YYNGEE. The CDR3 runs 16 residues. CDR3 sequence: CASSVDRRASQETQYF.

The chain carries TRBV13 and TRBJ1-1; TCRdb picks TRBD1, but there is no DNA to check that call. CDR1 is PRHDT, CDR2 FYEKMQ, per germline (reference sequence). CDR3 size: 13 residues. The CDR3 sequence: CASSSGQYTEAFF.

The genes are TRBV13 and TRBJ2-7; TCRdb indicates TRBD1, and absent DNA this call remains unverified. CDR1 is PRHDT, CDR2 FYEKMQ, per germline (reference sequence). CDR3 length equals 13 residues. The CDR3 spells CASSLGTGSEQYF.

The chain employs TRBV9 and TRBJ2-5; absent DNA, TCRdb's TRBD1 call cannot be checked. CDR3 length: 15 residues. Germline-derived CDR1 and CDR2 are SGDLS and YYNGEE. The CDR3 here is CASSLRTGEGETQYF.

V and J are TRBV28 and TRBJ2-1; TCRdb names TRBD2, which stays unverified in the absence of DNA. The CDR3 runs to 17 residues. Germline CDR1 is MDHEN and CDR2 is SYDVKM. CDR3 residues: CASSLRTSGGLYNEQFF.

The chain employs TRBV7-9 and TRBJ1-2. The CDR3 contains 13 residues. Germline V lookup: CDR1 SEHNR, CDR2 FQNEAQ (reference sequence). This CDR3 is CASSLTVLLGYTF.

This sequence joins TRBV4-2 and TRBJ2-6; TCRdb's assignment of TRBD2 cannot be checked, as there is no DNA. The CDR3 length is 17 residues. Germline V gene lookup returns CDR1 LGHNA and CDR2 YNFKEQ. The CDR3 loop reads CASSQEGASSGANVLTF.